The 23 T cell receptor beta chains listed next were all sequenced from one sample in a study of post-analysis software for immune sequencing data. Overall study results and limits: When patients were compared with controls, about five TRBV segments were more frequent, TRBV5-6, TRBV5-1 and TRBV20-1 among them.

Unique molecular identifiers were built into the TCR beta cDNA libraries. Each CDR3 protein gets one entry after TCRdb re-called the PCR reads with MiXCR. Of fewer than 850,000 distinct CDR3 sequences detected, under 60% appear once; the ten largest clones hold roughly 5.2%. No antigen has been identified for these receptors. The sequencing input was blood. The receptors were sampled from a girl aged 10-17 years with multiple sclerosis.

This clonotype was detected many times. Mismatch with germline at one junction end may stem from a read error. J is TRBJ2-5 and V is TRBV5-1; D gene uncertain. The CDR3 consists of 13 residues. CDR1 and CDR2 from the germline V gene are SGHRS and YFSETQ. The DNA of the CDR3 is TGTGCCAGCAGCTTAGAGCTGGGAGAGACCCAGTACTTC. As protein: CASSLELGETQYF.

The chain uses TRBV3-1 and TRBJ2-5; the D call may be TRBD1 or TRBD2 (5 bases each). Trimming left V 1 base short and J 11 bases short, with 32 bases between. Germline V lookup: CDR1 LGHDT, CDR2 YNNKEL (reference sequence). There are 19 residues in the CDR3. The CDR3 here is CASSQGYRTGGAPYNEQYF. The CDR3 DNA reads as TGTGCCAGCAGCCAAGGATACCGGACTGGGGGAGCTCCCTACAATGAGCAGTACTTC.

This sequence joins TRBV11-2 and TRBJ2-1, with 12 nucleotides matching TRBD2. Losses at the gene ends were 4 bases for V and 8 bases for J; bases not matched to a gene: 12. Germline V gives CDR1 SGHAT, CDR2 FQNNGV. The CDR3 runs 17 residues. The CDR3 protein is CASSSTSGRSPSDEQFF. The CDR3 DNA follows: TGTGCCAGCAGCTCAACTAGCGGGAGGTCACCCAGCGATGAGCAGTTCTTC.

Comment on this clonotype: One base away lies a much larger clone, so this may be a sequencing read error. This sequence joins TRBV10-3 and TRBJ2-5, with 8 positions matching TRBD1. The CDR3 is 14 residues long. Germline assignment: CDR1 ENHRY and CDR2 SYGVKD. The ends lost 6 bases at V and 1 base at J; junction bases unmatched: 4. CDR3 in amino acids: CAIRGTGGQETQYF. The CDR3 nucleotides are TGTGCCATCAGGGGAACAGGGGGCCAAGAGACCCAGTACTTC.

The chain couples TRBV20-1 to TRBJ2-7; possibly TRBD1 for D (5 bases). Trimming removed 5 bases at V and 3 bases at J, with 17 bases between. Germline lookup yields CDR1 DFQATT and CDR2 SNEGSKA (reference sequence). The CDR3 loop spans 14 amino acids. The CDR3 loop is CSARGQARGYEQYF. The CDR3 nucleotides read TGCAGTGCTCGAGGACAAGCAAGGGGCTACGAGCAGTACTTC.

This clonotype was seen only a few times. The gene calls are TRBV28 and TRBJ2-5; D is perhaps TRBD2 (5 bases). Germline values: CDR1 MDHEN, CDR2 SYDVKM. This CDR3 has 15 amino acids. V lost 4 bases and J lost 5, with 17 bases in between. CDR3 in DNA: TGTGCCAGCAGTTCTAGCCAGGCCCGCCGGGAGACCCAGTACTTC. Residues: CASSSSQARRETQYF.

J is TRBJ2-3 and V is TRBV7-8, with TRBD2 as a possible D gene (6 bases). This CDR3 region has 14 residues. With 9 bases removed from V and 8 bases from J, the gap between germline ends came to 21 bases. The germline V gene encodes CDR1 SGHVS and CDR2 FQNEAQ. The CDR3 sequence: CASSLGTLQGTQYF. The CDR3 region has the DNA TGTGCCAGTAGCCTAGGGACTCTCCAGGGTACGCAGTATTTT. Full variable domain (remainder filled in from reference TRBV7-8 and TRBJ2-3): GAGVSQSPRYKVAKRGQDVALRCDPISGHVSLFWYQQALGQGPEFLTYFQNEAQLDKSGLPSDRFFAERPEGSVSTLKIQRTQQEDSAVYLCASSLGTLQGTQYFGPGTRLTVL.

This clonotype was seen just once. This chain links TRBV10-3 with TRBJ2-7; 12 nucleotides match TRBD2. This CDR3 comprises 16 residues. The J segment lost 1 base and the V segment lost 4 bases, leaving 5 bases of the junction unmatched. In germline, CDR1 is ENHRY, CDR2 SYGVKD. Here the CDR3 reads CAISVLAGGQSYEQYF. CDR3 coding DNA: TGTGCCATCAGTGTCCTAGCGGGAGGGCAATCCTACGAGCAGTACTTC.

The genes are TRBV7-9 and TRBJ2-1, with D possibly being TRBD2 (5 bases). Between the trimmed V and J ends, which lost 8 bases and 4 bases, there was a span of 15 bases. Germline V lookup: CDR1 SEHNR, CDR2 FQNEAQ (reference sequence). The CDR3 extends over 14 amino acids. CDR3 sequence (DNA): TGTGCCAGCGGAGGTTCGGTTTCGTACAATGAGCAGTTCTTC. Translation gives CASGGSVSYNEQFF.

The V gene is TRBV20-1, the J gene TRBJ2-5; D not resolved. Germline CDR1 reads DFQATT; CDR2 reads SNEGSKA (reference sequence). Trimming shortened V by 0 bases and J by 5 bases, and 10 bases separated the two germline ends. CDR3 length: 13 amino acids. CDR3 coding DNA: TGCAGTGCTAGAGATACCGTCCGCGAGACCCAGTACTTC. This translates into CSARDTVRETQYF.

V and J are TRBV11-2 and TRBJ2-1; D gene uncertain. V lost 2 bases and J 0 bases, leaving 11 bases between the germline ends. This CDR3 has 16 residues. Germline loops: CDR1 SGHAT, CDR2 FQNNGV. The CDR3 sequence: CASSLFSTTSYNEQFF. CDR3 in DNA: TGTGCCAGCAGCTTATTTAGCACTACCTCCTACAATGAGCAGTTCTTC.

This chain connects TRBV29-1 to TRBJ1-2; D might be TRBD1 (5 bases). The germline V gene has CDR1 SQVTM and CDR2 ANQGSEA. V was clipped by 4 bases and J by 4 bases, with 16 bases between them. The CDR3 is 14 residues long. The CDR3 DNA is TGCAGCGTTGTGTATCTAGGTGGGGGCTATGGCTACACCTTC. Protein product: CSVVYLGGGYGYTF.

Only one count was recorded for this clonotype. The chain uses TRBV5-6 and TRBJ1-3; 10 bases are shared with TRBD1. Germline V CDR1 and CDR2: SGHDT, YYEEEE. The CDR3 totals 17 residues. The V segment lost 3 bases and the J segment 0 bases; nucleotides outside the gene matches: 6. The CDR3 nucleotides read TGTGCCAGCAGCTACCCGGGACAGGGGATCTCTGGAAACACCATATATTTT. Its translation: CASSYPGQGISGNTIYF.

The chain carries TRBV20-1 and TRBJ2-1, with 7 nucleotides matching TRBD2. J was trimmed by 3 bases and V by 6 bases; bases with no gene match: 5. This CDR3 has 13 residues. Germline V gene lookup returns CDR1 DFQATT and CDR2 SNEGSKA (reference sequence). The DNA of the CDR3 is TGCAGTGCCCTCGGGACTAACTACAATGAGCAGTTCTTC. Protein sequence: CSALGTNYNEQFF.

The V call is TRBV11-2, the J call TRBJ2-7; 7 positions agree with TRBD1. Germline values: CDR1 SGHAT, CDR2 FQNNGV. With V trimmed by 5 bases and J by 4 bases, 8 bases remained unmatched. The CDR3 runs to 14 residues. The CDR3 DNA is TGTGCCAGCAGCCAAACAGGGGTGAGATACGAGCAGTACTTC. It translates to CASSQTGVRYEQYF.

Here the CDR3 reads CASSPTLAGRNEQYF. The CDR3 region has the DNA TGTGCCAGCAGCCCTACACTAGCGGGAAGGAACGAGCAGTACTTC. The chain couples TRBV7-8 to TRBJ2-5, with TRBD2 identical over 10 bases. The closer fit of TRBJ2-7 to the DNA end suggests the J call may be wrong. The CDR3 is made up of 15 amino acids. Germline values: CDR1 SGHVS, CDR2 FQNEAQ.

V and J are TRBV20-1 and TRBJ2-5; 7 bases agree with TRBD2. CDR1 is DFQATT, CDR2 SNEGSKA, per germline (reference sequence). After removal of 3 bases from V and 7 bases from J, the junction contained 8 bases not matched to a gene. CDR3 length equals 13 residues. The chain's CDR3 is CSARAGWEGTQYF. The CDR3 DNA sequence: TGCAGTGCTAGGGCCGGTTGGGAGGGGACCCAGTACTTC.

The chain is built from TRBV20-1 and TRBJ1-6; 10 nucleotides align to TRBD1. V was pared by 4 bases and J by 6 bases, with 6 bases of the junction left unmatched. The CDR3 consists of 15 residues. Germline V CDR1 and CDR2: DFQATT, SNEGSKA (reference sequence). CDR3 residues: CSANTGTGVNSPLHF. The DNA of the CDR3 is TGCAGTGCTAATACCGGGACAGGGGTTAATTCACCCCTCCACTTT.

The gene calls are TRBV9 and TRBJ1-2; D is unclear. Germline CDR1 reads SGDLS; CDR2 reads YYNGEE. With 0 bases removed from V and 4 bases from J, the gap between germline ends came to 10 bases. CDR3 length: 14 amino acids. CDR3 loop: CASSVGGGSYGYTF. CDR3 sequence (DNA): TGTGCCAGCAGCGTAGGAGGAGGGAGCTATGGCTACACCTTC.

The chain combines TRBV12-3 or TRBV12-4 with TRBJ2-7; D is possibly TRBD2 (6 bases). This CDR3 comprises 14 residues. V was pared by 1 base and J by 7 bases, with 14 bases between. CDR3 loop: CASSLGGAIGEQYF. The CDR3 coding sequence is TGTGCCAGCAGTTTAGGCGGGGCAATAGGGGAGCAGTACTTC.

CDR3 in DNA: TGTGCCAGCAGTAAACCCGGCAAACAAGAGACCCAGTACTTC. Amino acids: CASSKPGKQETQYF. V gene TRBV12-3 or TRBV12-4 combines with J gene TRBJ2-5; D remains ambiguous. CDR3 size: 14 residues. V was trimmed by 5 bases and J by 2 bases, leaving 12 bases between them.

This clonotype turned up a few times. V usage is TRBV6-6 and J usage is TRBJ1-5; D is ambiguous. The CDR3 loop spans 13 amino acids. V shed 6 bases and J shed 3 bases, with 9 bases lying between them. Germline V CDR1 and CDR2: MNHNY, SVGAGI (reference sequence). The CDR3 here is CASRVNPNQPQHF. Here the CDR3 DNA reads TGTGCCAGCAGGGTGAACCCCAATCAGCCCCAGCATTTT.

This rearrangement joins TRBV3-1 to TRBJ2-7; D is undetermined. The CDR3 consists of 14 residues. V was pared by 2 bases and J by 1 base, with 9 bases between. Per the germline V gene, CDR1 is LGHDT and CDR2 is YNNKEL (reference sequence). CDR3 loop: CASSQRIRSYEQYF. CDR3 nucleotides: TGTGCCAGCAGCCAAAGGATTCGTTCCTACGAGCAGTACTTC.